The rows below give T cell receptor beta chains drawn from one sample of a study of OX40 agonist ivuxolimab in advanced cancers. This table comes from immunoSEQ multiplex PCR, and its TCRdb copy is limited to in-frame clones, with some not included. The table has more than 80,000 clones, about 86% seen once. This material consisted of CD4+ or CD8+ T cells sorted from blood, taken in a trial of the OX40 agonist ivuxolimab. These receptors originate from an adult with an advanced solid tumor such as melanoma, head and neck, liver or kidney cancer. The CDR3 runs from the conserved cysteine through the conserved F or W. The D gene is left open where the match is weak. Clone size is stated in some rows and not others, as once, few, many or a class when expanded.

J,size,V,D,CDR3,DNA
TRBJ2-3,NA,TRBV14,NA,CASSLSTIRSSAYTQYF,TGTGCCAGCAGCCTATCCACGATCCGAAGCTCCGCGTATACGCAGTATTTT
TRBJ2-1,NA,TRBV25-1,NA,CASSGRRDLRDNEQFF,TGTGCCAGCAGCGGCCGGCGGGACCTTCGGGACAATGAGCAGTTCTTC
TRBJ2-1,NA,TRBV5-1,TRBD2,CASSLVLAGGRNGQFF,TGCGCCAGCAGCTTGGTACTAGCGGGAGGGCGGAATGGGCAGTTCTTC
TRBJ1-1,few,TRBV19,NA,CASSIGGNTEAFF,TGTGCCAGTAGTATTGGAGGGAACACTGAAGCTTTCTTT
TRBJ1-2,NA,TRBV5-1,NA,CASSPEGDYGYTF,TGCGCCAGCAGTCCCGAGGGGGACTATGGCTACACCTTC
TRBJ2-5,NA,TRBV5-1,NA,CASAALTSLGETQYF,TGCGCCAGTGCCGCCTTGACTAGTCTGGGAGAGACCCAGTACTTC
TRBJ2-3,NA,TRBV7-2,TRBD2,CASSLPAGGTDTQYF,TGTGCCAGCAGCTTACCGGCGGGGGGCACAGATACGCAGTATTTT
TRBJ2-7,NA,TRBV6-1,NA,CASSSRDLSSYEQYF,TGTGCCAGCAGTAGCCGGGACCTTAGCTCCTACGAGCAGTACTTC
TRBJ2-7,NA,TRBV7-9,NA,CASSLVGDEQYF,TGTGCCAGCAGCTTAGTAGGGGACGAGCAGTACTTC
TRBJ1-2,once,TRBV19,NA,CASSQRDTWSNYGYTF,TGTGCCAGTAGCCAGCGGGATACATGGTCTAACTATGGCTACACCTTC
TRBJ2-5,NA,TRBV6-1,TRBD1,CASSVTGRETQYF,TGTGCCAGCAGCGTGACAGGGAGAGAGACCCAGTACTTC
TRBJ2-3,NA,TRBV9,NA,CASSVGVGVRSDTQYF,TGTGCCAGCAGCGTAGGGGTGGGTGTCAGGTCAGATACGCAGTATTTT
TRBJ1-5,NA,TRBV19,NA,CASSTDGGPNQPQHF,TGTGCCAGTAGTACGGACGGGGGTCCTAATCAGCCCCAGCATTTT
TRBJ2-3,NA,TRBV7-7,NA,CASSLGPTSTDTQYF,TGTGCCAGCAGCTTAGGACCCACGAGCACAGATACGCAGTATTTT
TRBJ2-1,NA,TRBV18,NA,CASSSGQGGYNEQFF,TGTGCCAGCTCATCCGGACAGGGAGGGTACAATGAGCAGTTCTTC
TRBJ2-1,NA,TRBV2,NA,CASTRWGEQFF,TGTGCCAGCACCCGGTGGGGTGAGCAGTTCTTC
TRBJ2-2,NA,TRBV6-1,TRBD1,CASSQGQGVAGELFF,TGTGCCAGCAGCCAAGGACAGGGGGTGGCCGGGGAGCTGTTTTTT
TRBJ2-3,NA,TRBV2,TRBD2,CASSGRLAGLTDTQYF,TGTGCCAGCAGTGGCCGACTAGCGGGGCTTACAGATACGCAGTATTTT
TRBJ2-3,NA,TRBV7-2,NA,CASSATLDTQYF,TGTGCCAGCAGCGCTACGTTAGATACGCAGTATTTT
TRBJ1-3,NA,TRBV21-1,NA,CASSNRAGNTIYF,TGTGCCAGCAGCAACAGGGCTGGAAACACCATATATTTT
TRBJ2-3,once,TRBV10-1,NA,CASSEKYGDTQYF,TGCGCCAGCAGTGAGAAGTACGGAGATACGCAGTATTTT
TRBJ2-3,NA,TRBV7-2,NA,CASSLDDGSDTQYF,TGTGCCAGCAGCTTAGATGATGGGTCAGATACGCAGTATTTT
TRBJ2-3,NA,TRBV7-8,TRBD1,CASSSRTGPDTQYF,TGTGCCAGCAGCTCGAGGACAGGGCCAGATACGCAGTATTTT
TRBJ2-5,NA,TRBV4-3,NA,CASSQDTSALQETQYF,TGCGCCAGCAGCCAAGATACCTCGGCACTCCAAGAGACCCAGTACTTC
TRBJ2-4,NA,TRBV18,TRBD1,CASSQRGQLKNIQYF,TGTGCCAGCTCACAACGGGGACAGCTCAAAAACATTCAGTACTTC
TRBJ1-2,NA,TRBV10-3,NA,CAISESNSNYGYTF,TGTGCCATCAGTGAGTCGAACAGCAACTATGGCTACACCTTC
TRBJ1-5,NA,TRBV2,TRBD1,CASSERAGGEQPQHF,TGTGCCAGCAGTGAAAGGGCAGGGGGAGAGCAGCCCCAGCATTTT
TRBJ2-1,NA,TRBV19,NA,CASSIGYSYNEQFF,TGTGCCAGTAGTATAGGCTACTCCTACAATGAGCAGTTCTTC
TRBJ2-4,NA,TRBV6-1,NA,CASSVDPTNIQYF,TGTGCCAGCAGTGTGGACCCAACGAACATTCAGTACTTC
TRBJ1-6,NA,TRBV5-8,NA,CASSVDTNSPLHF,TGTGCCAGCAGCGTTGACACTAATTCACCCCTCCACTTT
TRBJ2-4,NA,TRBV6-5,TRBD1,CASSPGQGVNIQYF,TGTGCCAGCAGCCCGGGACAGGGCGTAAACATTCAGTACTTC
TRBJ1-4,NA,TRBV27,NA,CASSRLNEKLFF,TGTGCCAGCAGTCGACTCAATGAAAAACTGTTTTTT
TRBJ2-7,once,TRBV6-1,NA,CASSESPTARSYEQYF,TGTGCCAGCAGTGAATCCCCGACGGCCCGCTCCTACGAGCAGTACTTC
TRBJ1-5,NA,TRBV12-1,NA,CASSFDGRGPPQGQPQHF,TGTGCCAGCAGCTTTGATGGCAGGGGGCCCCCCCAGGGTCAGCCCCAGCATTTT
TRBJ2-1,NA,TRBV9,TRBD1,CASSERGQGLDEQFF,TGTGCCAGCAGCGAAAGGGGACAGGGGTTAGATGAGCAGTTCTTC
TRBJ1-2,NA,TRBV5-6,NA,CASSQGRANYGYTF,TGTGCCAGCAGCCAGGGGAGGGCAAACTATGGCTACACCTTC
TRBJ2-2,NA,TRBV27,NA,CASSPLNPGEGTGELFF,TGTGCCAGCAGCCCACTCAATCCGGGAGAGGGGACCGGGGAGCTGTTTTTT
TRBJ2-5,once,TRBV2,TRBD1,CASSPPGQGRETQYF,TGTGCCAGCAGTCCTCCGGGACAGGGACGAGAGACCCAGTACTTC
TRBJ2-3,NA,TRBV19,NA,CASSIADTQYF,TGTGCCAGTAGTATAGCCGATACGCAGTATTTT
TRBJ2-3,NA,TRBV6-5,TRBD1,CASSYSGGADTQYF,TGTGCCAGCAGTTACTCAGGGGGCGCAGATACGCAGTATTTT
TRBJ2-2,NA,TRBV30,TRBD2,CAWSLGGGNTGELFF,TGTGCCTGGAGTCTCGGGGGGGGTAACACCGGGGAGCTGTTTTTT
TRBJ2-3,NA,TRBV11-3,NA,CASSLVPGSTDTQYF,TGTGCCAGCAGCTTAGTCCCCGGGAGCACAGATACGCAGTATTTT
TRBJ2-5,NA,TRBV19,TRBD1,CASGTGTGWETQYF,TGTGCCAGTGGCACCGGGACAGGGTGGGAGACCCAGTACTTC
TRBJ1-1,NA,TRBV5-1,NA,CASSPGLMNTEAFF,TGCGCCAGCAGCCCCGGACTGATGAACACTGAAGCTTTCTTT
TRBJ2-7,NA,TRBV5-1,TRBD2,CASSLVVAGLSYEQYF,TGCGCCAGCAGCTTGGTGGTAGCGGGGCTCTCCTACGAGCAGTACTTC
TRBJ1-1,NA,TRBV5-1,NA,CASSQDRTEAFF,TGCGCCAGCAGTCAGGACCGGACTGAAGCTTTCTTT
TRBJ2-7,NA,TRBV11-3,NA,CASSLDSGTVYEQYF,TGTGCCAGCAGCTTAGATAGCGGGACAGTCTACGAGCAGTACTTC
TRBJ2-5,NA,TRBV2,NA,CASSEGTTQYF,TGTGCCAGCAGTGAGGGAACGACCCAGTACTTC
TRBJ1-5,NA,TRBV7-7,NA,CASSQGVDQPQHF,TGTGCCAGCAGCCAGGGCGTGGATCAGCCCCAGCATTTT
TRBJ2-1,NA,TRBV14,TRBD1,CASSQEPPTGWPYNEQFF,TGTGCCAGCAGCCAAGAGCCCCCGACAGGGTGGCCCTACAATGAGCAGTTCTTC
TRBJ2-7,few,TRBV6-5,TRBD1,CASSPSTGVSYEQYF,TGTGCCAGCAGTCCCTCGACAGGGGTCTCCTACGAGCAGTACTTC
TRBJ1-2,NA,TRBV19,NA,CASSINDGVPGGYTF,TGTGCCAGTAGTATAAATGACGGAGTACCGGGAGGCTACACCTTC
TRBJ2-4,NA,TRBV7-9,NA,CASSPRGGVDSKNIQYF,TGTGCCAGCAGCCCGAGAGGGGGGGTGGATTCCAAAAACATTCAGTACTTC